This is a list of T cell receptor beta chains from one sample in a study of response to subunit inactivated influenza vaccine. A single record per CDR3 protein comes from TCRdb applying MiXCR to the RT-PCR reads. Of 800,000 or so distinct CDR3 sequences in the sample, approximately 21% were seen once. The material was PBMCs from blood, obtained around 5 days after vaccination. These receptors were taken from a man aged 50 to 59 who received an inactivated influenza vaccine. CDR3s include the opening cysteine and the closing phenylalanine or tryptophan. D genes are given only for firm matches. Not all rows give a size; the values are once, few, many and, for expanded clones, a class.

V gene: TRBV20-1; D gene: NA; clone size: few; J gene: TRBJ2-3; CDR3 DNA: TGCAGTGCTGTAAGAGTTTGGTTTGAGGGAGAGGGGACAGATACGCAGTATTTT; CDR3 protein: CSAVRVWFEGEGTDTQYF
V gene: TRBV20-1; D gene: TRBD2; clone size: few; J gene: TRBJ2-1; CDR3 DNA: TGCAGTGCTAGTCTAGCGGGGGTAAGCTCCTACAATGAGCAGTTCTTC; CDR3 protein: CSASLAGVSSYNEQFF
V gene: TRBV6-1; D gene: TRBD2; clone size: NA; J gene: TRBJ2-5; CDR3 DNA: TGTGCCAGCAGTGAAACTAGCGGGGAGACCCAGTACTTC; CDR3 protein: CASSETSGETQYF
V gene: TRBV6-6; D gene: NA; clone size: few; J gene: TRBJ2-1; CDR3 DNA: TGTGCCAGTGCGGGGCCGACCTACAATGAGCAGTTCTTC; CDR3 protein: CASAGPTYNEQFF
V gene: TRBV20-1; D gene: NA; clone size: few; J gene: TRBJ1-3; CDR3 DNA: TGCAGGGACGGGGGATCTCCTGGGTACTCTGGAAACACCATATATTTT; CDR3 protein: CRDGGSPGYSGNTIYF
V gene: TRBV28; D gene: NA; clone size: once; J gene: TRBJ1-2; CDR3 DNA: TGTGCCAGCACCCTCCCTCGTCAGGGCAAGGGACGATTAAGGGGTGGCTACACCTTC; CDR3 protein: CASTLPRQGKGRLRGGYTF
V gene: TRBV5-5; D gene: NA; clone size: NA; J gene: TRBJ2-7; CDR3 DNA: TGTGCCAGCAGCTTGGGAGCACTGGGCCTAAACCCCTACGAGCAGTACTTC; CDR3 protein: CASSLGALGLNPYEQYF
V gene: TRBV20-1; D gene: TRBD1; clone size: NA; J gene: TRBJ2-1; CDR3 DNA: TGCAGTGCTAGAGGGACAGGGGGCCTTGACTCCTACAATGAGCAGTTCTTC; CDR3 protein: CSARGTGGLDSYNEQFF
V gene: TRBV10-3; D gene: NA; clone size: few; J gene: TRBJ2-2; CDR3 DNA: TGTGCCATCAGTGATGCTGGGGGCGCCGGGGAGCTGTTTTTT; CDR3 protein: CAISDAGGAGELFF
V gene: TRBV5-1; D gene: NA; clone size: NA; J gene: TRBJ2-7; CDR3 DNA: TGCGCCAGCAGCTTGGCCGAGGGTTCTGGCGAGCAGTACTTC; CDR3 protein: CASSLAEGSGEQYF
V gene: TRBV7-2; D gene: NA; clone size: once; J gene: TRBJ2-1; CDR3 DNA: TGTACCAGCAGCTTGCGAACGGGGGGCCACAATGAGCAGTTCTTC; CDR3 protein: CTSSLRTGGHNEQFF
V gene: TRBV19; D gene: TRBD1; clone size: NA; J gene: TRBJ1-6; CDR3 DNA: TGTGCCAGTAGTTCCACGACAGGGGGCCGTTCACCCCTCCACTTT; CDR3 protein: CASSSTTGGRSPLHF
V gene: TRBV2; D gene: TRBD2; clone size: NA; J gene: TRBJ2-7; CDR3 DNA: TGTGCCAGCAGTGAACAGGGACTAGGAACCTACGAGCAGTACTTC; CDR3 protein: CASSEQGLGTYEQYF
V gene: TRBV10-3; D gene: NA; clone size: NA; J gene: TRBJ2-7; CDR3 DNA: TGTGCCATCAGTGAGTGGCAGGGGTACGAGCAGTACTTC; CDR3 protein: CAISEWQGYEQYF
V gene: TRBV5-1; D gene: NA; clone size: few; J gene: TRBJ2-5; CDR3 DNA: TGCGCCAGCAGCTTGGGACAGTCTAGAGGGGAGACCCAGTACTTC; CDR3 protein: CASSLGQSRGETQYF